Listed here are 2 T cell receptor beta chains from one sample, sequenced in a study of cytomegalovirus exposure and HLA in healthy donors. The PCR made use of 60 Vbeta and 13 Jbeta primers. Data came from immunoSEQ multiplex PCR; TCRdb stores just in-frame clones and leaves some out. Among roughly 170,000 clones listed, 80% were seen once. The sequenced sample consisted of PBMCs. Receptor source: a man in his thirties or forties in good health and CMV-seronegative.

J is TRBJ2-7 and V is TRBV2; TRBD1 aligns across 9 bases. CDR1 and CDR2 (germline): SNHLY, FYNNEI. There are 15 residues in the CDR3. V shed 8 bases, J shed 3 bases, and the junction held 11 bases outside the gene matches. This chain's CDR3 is CASALRPGQGYEQYF. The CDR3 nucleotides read TGTGCCAGCGCCCTAAGACCGGGACAGGGCTACGAGCAGTACTTC.

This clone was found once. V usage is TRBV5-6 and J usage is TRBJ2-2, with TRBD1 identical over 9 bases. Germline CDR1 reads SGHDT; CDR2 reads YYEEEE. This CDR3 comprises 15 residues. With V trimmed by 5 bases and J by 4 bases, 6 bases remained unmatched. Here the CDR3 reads CASSWDRVITGELFF. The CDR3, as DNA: TGTGCCAGCAGTTGGGACAGGGTGATCACCGGGGAGCTGTTTTTT.